What follows are 27 T cell receptor beta chains derived from one specimen sequenced in a study of shared clonotypes between healthy human individuals. Generated by immunoSEQ multiplex PCR, the TCRdb table keeps only in-frame clones and is missing some. Among about 2.2 million clones, under 95% were seen once, and the ten largest hold 1.5% to 2%. CD45RO-negative, CCR7-selected cells formed the naive CD8 fraction, which excluded terminally differentiated effector memory CD45RA+ cells. Input material: naive CD8+ T cells from PBMCs. These receptor sequences come from a man in his late teens or twenties in good health. Some clones in this sample may be carry-over from other donors' samples.

The rearrangement joins TRBV4-1 to TRBJ2-7; 12 positions match TRBD2. The CDR3 covers 14 residues. The V and J ends lost 2 bases and 9 bases, in that order; junction bases with no gene match: 5. The germline gives CDR1 MGHRA, CDR2 YSYEKL. The CDR3 DNA is TGCGCCAGCAGCCAACGACTAGCGGGAGAGGGGCAGTACTTC. This translates into CASSQRLAGEGQYF.

The chain recombines TRBV7-9 with TRBJ2-3, with D perhaps matching TRBD2 (5 bases). V shed 1 base and J shed 0 bases, with 11 bases lying between them. Germline loops: CDR1 SEHNR, CDR2 FQNEAQ (reference sequence). The length of the CDR3 is 16 residues. CDR3 nucleotide sequence: TGTGCCAGCAGCTTAGGGGAGATCTTTAGCACAGATACGCAGTATTTT. Translation gives CASSLGEIFSTDTQYF. The whole variable domain, remainder taken from reference TRBV7-9 and TRBJ2-3, is DTGVSQNPRHKITKRGQNVTFRCDPISEHNRLYWYRQTLGQGPEFLTYFQNEAQLEKSRLLSDRFSAERPKGSFSTLEIQRTEQGDSAMYLCASSLGEIFSTDTQYFGPGTRLTVL.

The gene calls are TRBV6-8 and TRBJ2-2; D perhaps matches TRBD2 (6 bases). V lost 2 bases to trimming and J lost 6 bases, with 16 bases between them. The CDR3 loop spans 16 amino acids. Looked up from germline, CDR1 is MNHGY and CDR2 is SAAAGT. CDR3 bases: TGTGCCAGCAGTTACCCTGGGGGGAGGAGGTCCGGGGAGCTGTTTTTT. Translation gives CASSYPGGRRSGELFF.

The V call is TRBV6-5, the J call TRBJ2-7; 9 positions match TRBD1. With 0 bases clipped from V and 3 bases from J, the junction kept 6 bases outside the gene matches. There are 16 residues in the CDR3. The germline V gene encodes CDR1 MNHEY and CDR2 SVGAGI. The CDR3 DNA reads as TGTGCCAGCAGTTACTCCCCCGGGACAGGGTTCTACGAGCAGTACTTC. Translated: CASSYSPGTGFYEQYF.

This chain uses TRBV25-1 with TRBJ1-5; 10 nucleotides match TRBD1. CDR1 and CDR2 from the germline V gene are MGHDK and SYGVNS. This CDR3 spans 16 amino acids. With V trimmed by 3 bases and J by 2 bases, 4 bases remained unmatched. The CDR3 region is CASSDDRGRGNQPQHF. CDR3 nucleotides: TGTGCCAGCAGTGACGACAGGGGGCGCGGCAATCAGCCCCAGCATTTT.

The V call is TRBV4-3, the J call TRBJ2-2; D possibly uses TRBD1 or TRBD2 (5 bases each). The CDR3 consists of 11 residues. V lost 8 bases to trimming and J lost 4 bases, with 5 bases between them. Germline loops: CDR1 LGHNA, CDR2 YSLEER. CDR3: CASGGTGELFF. CDR3 DNA: TGCGCCAGCGGGGGCACCGGGGAGCTGTTTTTT.

V is TRBV7-9 and J is TRBJ2-1; TRBD1 or TRBD2 may be the D gene (5 bases each). The germline V gene encodes CDR1 SEHNR and CDR2 FQNEAQ (reference sequence). CDR3 length: 15 residues. V shed 1 base and J shed 7 bases, with 14 bases lying between them. CDR3 sequence (DNA): TGTGCCAGCAGCTTAGTTCAAGGGACCATGAATGAGCAGTTCTTC. Residues: CASSLVQGTMNEQFF.

Of note for this clone: Sequence at one end of the junction differs from germline and may be a read error. V gene TRBV4-3 combines with J gene TRBJ2-1; D might be TRBD1 (6 bases). Germline CDR1 is LGHNA and CDR2 is YSLEER. The CDR3 is 17 amino acids. CDR3 sequence (DNA): TGCGCCAGCAGCCAAGATATCTCTGCGGACAGCCCGAATGTGCAGTTCTTC. Translation: CASSQDISADSPNVQFF.

The chain links TRBV13 to TRBJ1-2; 11 bases are a match to TRBD1. The CDR3 loop spans 20 amino acids. Germline V gene sequence: CDR1 PRHDT, CDR2 FYEKMQ (reference sequence). Trimming at V came to 0 bases and at J to 0 bases, leaving 12 bases not matched to a gene. The CDR3 loop is CASSLGPGTGGPGANYGYTF. CDR3 DNA sequence: TGTGCCAGCAGCTTAGGCCCCGGGACAGGGGGACCTGGGGCTAACTATGGCTACACCTTC.

This sequence joins TRBV2 and TRBJ2-3, with 16 positions matching TRBD2. The germline V gene encodes CDR1 SNHLY and CDR2 FYNNEI. The CDR3 consists of 16 residues. V shed 9 bases, J shed 4 bases, and the junction held 7 bases outside the gene matches. CDR3 bases: TGTGCCAGAAAGGGACTAGCGGGAGGGTTGGCAGATACGCAGTATTTT. Protein: CARKGLAGGLADTQYF.

This clone appeared a few times. V usage is TRBV9 and J usage is TRBJ1-1; no firm D call. From germline, CDR1 is SGDLS and CDR2 YYNGEE. The CDR3 loop spans 13 amino acids. V was trimmed by 0 bases and J by 4 bases, leaving 7 bases between them. DNA of the CDR3: TGTGCCAGCAGCGTAGTCGAAAGCACTGAAGCTTTCTTT. This gives the protein CASSVVESTEAFF.

This chain joins TRBV27 and TRBJ1-2; D not resolved. The CDR3 covers 14 residues. CDR1 is MNHEY, CDR2 SMNVEV, per germline (reference sequence). Trimming removed 4 bases at V and 5 bases at J, with 14 bases between. The CDR3 reads CASSSYPGTYGYTF. CDR3 sequence (DNA): TGTGCCAGCAGTTCATACCCGGGAACGTATGGCTACACCTTC.

Concerning this clone: Other DNA sequences within the sample encode an identical CDR3. The chain joins TRBV27 to TRBJ1-1; D uncertain. The CDR3 spans 14 residues. CDR1 and CDR2 (germline): MNHEY, SMNVEV (reference sequence). V shed 0 bases and J shed 1 base, with 6 bases lying between them. The chain's CDR3 is CASSLSTSNTEAFF. CDR3 nucleotides: TGTGCCAGCAGTTTATCGACGTCGAACACTGAAGCTTTCTTT.

This clone was seen once. The chain joins TRBV5-1 to TRBJ2-6, with TRBD1 identical over 7 bases. V was pared by 5 bases and J by 1 base, with 12 bases of the junction left unmatched. Germline V lookup: CDR1 SGHRS, CDR2 YFSETQ. The CDR3 covers 18 residues. The CDR3 reads CASSQDRVDFSGANVLTF. Here the CDR3 DNA reads TGCGCCAGCAGTCAAGACAGGGTGGATTTTTCTGGGGCCAACGTCCTGACTTTC.

The chain uses TRBV15 and TRBJ1-2; a weak D match, TRBD1 (5 bases). The germline V gene encodes CDR1 LNHNV and CDR2 YYDKDF (reference sequence). The CDR3 is 16 residues long. Trimming removed 0 bases at V and 4 bases at J, with 15 bases between. The CDR3 spells CATSRDRGFSFYGYTF. CDR3 bases: TGTGCCACCAGCAGAGATAGGGGCTTCTCCTTCTATGGCTACACCTTC.

The rearrangement uses TRBV7-6 and TRBJ2-1, with 14 bases identical to TRBD2. CDR1 SGHVS and CDR2 FNYEAQ come from the germline V gene. V shed 5 bases, J shed 4 bases, and the junction held 4 bases outside the gene matches. The CDR3 has 16 amino acids. The CDR3 sequence: CASSPRTSGRYNEQFF. The DNA of the CDR3 is TGTGCCAGCAGCCCCCGGACTAGCGGGAGGTACAATGAGCAGTTCTTC.

The V call is TRBV12-5, the J call TRBJ2-1; 10 positions agree with TRBD2. Looked up from germline, CDR1 is LGHNT and CDR2 is FRNRAP. Losses at the gene ends were 5 bases for V and 4 bases for J; bases not matched to a gene: 8. This CDR3 is 16 amino acids long. The CDR3 spells CASGLIAGGPYNEQFF. CDR3 coding DNA: TGTGCTAGTGGTCTTATAGCGGGGGGACCGTACAATGAGCAGTTCTTC.

This clone has only a few counts. The CDR3 region is CASSDGRFSNTEAFF. The CDR3 coding sequence is TGTGCCAGCAGTGACGGACGGTTCTCGAACACTGAAGCTTTCTTT. The V and J genes are TRBV6-1 and TRBJ1-1; unclear D gene. The CDR3 is made up of 15 amino acids. V lost 3 bases to trimming and J lost 1 base, with 12 bases between them. Per the germline V gene, CDR1 is MNHNS and CDR2 is SASEGT.

The chain employs TRBV5-8 and TRBJ2-7, with 11 bases lining up with TRBD2. CDR1 is SGHTS, CDR2 YDEGEE, per germline. This CDR3 has 15 residues. V lost 4 bases and J lost 4; bases outside the gene matches: 7. CDR3 loop: CASSPKLAGVYEQYF. CDR3 sequence (DNA): TGTGCCAGCAGCCCTAAACTAGCGGGAGTATACGAGCAGTACTTC.

This chain's CDR3 is CASSLFGGGTEAFF. Here the CDR3 DNA reads TGTGCCAGCAGTTTATTTGGGGGTGGCACTGAAGCTTTCTTT. The chain is built from TRBV27 and TRBJ1-1; tentatively, D is TRBD1 (5 bases). This CDR3 is built from 14 residues. CDR1 and CDR2 from the germline V gene are MNHEY and SMNVEV (reference sequence). Trimming took 1 base from V and 4 from J, leaving 10 bases between them.

The J gene is TRBJ2-1, the V gene TRBV6-4; 12 nucleotides line up with TRBD2. The junction had 10 bases not matched to a gene; V was cut back by 6 bases and J by 7 bases. This CDR3 has 16 amino acids. Germline V CDR1 and CDR2: MRHNA, SNTAGT. The CDR3 sequence: CASRRPTSGRRNEQFF. CDR3 nucleotide sequence: TGTGCCAGCAGACGCCCGACTAGCGGGAGAAGGAATGAGCAGTTCTTC.

This chain connects TRBV6-1 to TRBJ2-7; D is undetermined. Germline loops: CDR1 MNHNS, CDR2 SASEGT. Trimming removed 4 bases at V and 2 bases at J, with 6 bases between. This CDR3 has 12 residues. The CDR3 nucleotides read TGTGCCAGCAGTGGGGCGGCCTACGAGCAGTACTTC. It is translated as CASSGAAYEQYF.

The chain employs TRBV13 and TRBJ2-2, with D perhaps TRBD1 (5 bases). Between the trimmed V and J ends, which lost 8 bases and 2 bases, there was a span of 15 bases. Germline V CDR1 and CDR2: PRHDT, FYEKMQ (reference sequence). This CDR3 comprises 15 residues. CDR3: CASFPEDKNTGELFF. The CDR3 DNA sequence: TGTGCCAGCTTTCCCGAGGACAAAAACACCGGGGAGCTGTTTTTT.

The chain joins TRBV4-3 to TRBJ1-2, with D tentatively TRBD1 (5 bases). The CDR3 has 16 amino acids. V lost 0 bases and J 1 base, leaving 12 bases between the germline ends. Per germline, CDR1 LGHNA and CDR2 YSLEER. The CDR3 nucleotides are TGCGCCAGCAGCCAAGATTACAGGAGCTATAACTATGGCTACACCTTC. As protein: CASSQDYRSYNYGYTF.

The genes are TRBV7-2 and TRBJ2-6; D unclear. V dropped 5 bases and J dropped 5 bases, with 7 bases sitting between them. The CDR3 loop spans 13 amino acids. Germline CDR1 reads SGHTA; CDR2 reads FQGNSA. The CDR3 sequence: CASSRLRANVLTF. CDR3 DNA sequence: TGTGCCAGCAGCCGACTGAGGGCCAACGTCCTGACTTTC.

J is TRBJ2-1 and V is TRBV11-3; 11 bases line up with TRBD2. This CDR3 contains 17 residues. Germline V gene sequence: CDR1 SGHNT, CDR2 YENEEA. The junction had 11 bases not matched to a gene; V was cut back by 4 bases and J by 6 bases. The CDR3 loop reads CASSSHDSGRGSNEQFF. In DNA, the CDR3 is TGTGCCAGCAGCTCCCACGATAGCGGGAGGGGATCCAATGAGCAGTTCTTC.

The chain links TRBV2 to TRBJ2-1; 11 nucleotides align to TRBD2. Trimming cost V 6 bases and J 3 bases; bases outside gene matches: 10. The germline V gene encodes CDR1 SNHLY and CDR2 FYNNEI. The CDR3 has 17 residues. As DNA, the CDR3 is TGTGCCAGCAGGGTCCTAGCGGGAGGCCTGAACTACAATGAGCAGTTCTTC. This translates into CASRVLAGGLNYNEQFF.